The 19 T cell receptor beta chains in this list originate from one sample, sequenced in a study of blood T cell repertoires in COVID-19. Here immunoSEQ multiplex PCR was the method, and the copy in TCRdb shows in-frame clones only, minus some. This table holds more than 75,000 clones, around 85% found once. Sequencing was carried out using peripheral blood. Receptor source: a man younger than 45 with acute or convalescent COVID-19.

J is TRBJ2-1 and V is TRBV5-5; no firm D call. This CDR3 region has 14 residues. Trimming cost V 4 bases and J 8 bases, with 16 bases left between them. The germline V gene encodes CDR1 SGHKS and CDR2 YYEKEE (reference sequence). The CDR3 nucleotides read TGTGCCAGCAGCCGGCGGAATCTCATTGATGAGCAGTTCTTC. As protein: CASSRRNLIDEQFF.

V gene TRBV5-8 combines with J gene TRBJ2-7; D may be TRBD2 (5 bases). V was shortened by 6 bases and J by 6 bases, with 10 bases between the two germline ends. The CDR3 runs to 11 residues. Germline loops: CDR1 SGHTS, CDR2 YDEGEE. The CDR3 protein is CASTHGSEQYF. DNA for the CDR3: TGTGCCAGCACCCATGGGAGCGAGCAGTACTTC.

The chain has TRBV30 and TRBJ2-6, with a possible D match to TRBD1 (6 bases). In germline, CDR1 is GTSNPN, CDR2 SVGIG (reference sequence). Trimming took 4 bases from V and 1 from J, leaving 17 bases between them. The CDR3 contains 17 residues. In nucleotides, the CDR3 is TGTGCCTGGACCGTAGACAGGTTTAGGTCTGGGGCCAACGTCCTGACTTTC. This codes for CAWTVDRFRSGANVLTF.

The genes are TRBV4-3 and TRBJ2-7; 8 bases are a match to TRBD1. The junction had 14 bases not matched to a gene; V was cut back by 4 bases and J by 9 bases. The CDR3 is made up of 15 amino acids. CDR1 and CDR2 (germline): LGHNA, YSLEER. The DNA of the CDR3 is TGCGCCAGCAGCCCGGGGACAGGCCTTCCAAAAGGGCAGTACTTC. Translating gives CASSPGTGLPKGQYF.

In DNA form, the CDR3 reads TGTGCCAGCAGCTTCGGCGGGAGCGGGTACAATGAGCAGTTCTTC. Residues: CASSFGGSGYNEQFF. This chain joins TRBV7-3 and TRBJ2-1; 7 bases agree with TRBD2. V was clipped by 3 bases and J by 4 bases; unmatched bases: 6. The CDR3 totals 15 residues. Germline V gene lookup returns CDR1 SGHTA and CDR2 FQGTGA.

V is TRBV2 and J is TRBJ2-1; TRBD2 agrees at 8 bases. The CDR3 loop spans 15 amino acids. The germline V gene encodes CDR1 SNHLY and CDR2 FYNNEI. V was pared by 3 bases and J by 2 bases, with 3 bases of the junction left unmatched. The CDR3 DNA reads as TGTGCCAGCAGTGATGGAGCGGGAGCCTACAATGAGCAGTTCTTC. It codes for CASSDGAGAYNEQFF.

This clone was counted a few times. The V call is TRBV10-2, the J call TRBJ2-1; perhaps TRBD2 as D (5 bases). Germline CDR1 is WSHSY and CDR2 is SAAADI. Trimming removed 8 bases at V and 5 bases at J, with 13 bases between. The CDR3 contains 13 residues. CDR3 coding DNA: TGCGCCAGCGCTAACGGGGAGAACAATGAGCAGTTCTTC. This sequence encodes CASANGENNEQFF.

This clone has just one count. V and J are TRBV28 and TRBJ2-1, with 7 bases that match TRBD1. The ends lost 9 bases at V and 2 bases at J; junction bases unmatched: 7. CDR3 length: 14 residues. Germline CDR1 MDHEN, CDR2 SYDVKM. The CDR3 protein is CASTKGTAYNEQFF. DNA of the CDR3: TGTGCCAGTACGAAGGGGACAGCCTACAATGAGCAGTTCTTC.

The table lists this clone with a count of one. The rearrangement uses TRBV5-1 and TRBJ1-5; 7 nucleotides align to TRBD1. This CDR3 has 14 amino acids. With 2 bases clipped from V and 1 base from J, the junction kept 0 bases outside the gene matches. CDR1 and CDR2 from the germline V gene are SGHRS and YFSETQ. CDR3 nucleotides: TGCGCCAGCAGCTTAGGGGGCAGCAATCAGCCCCAGCATTTT. Encoded protein: CASSLGGSNQPQHF.

The chain employs TRBV7-9 and TRBJ1-2, with 8 nucleotides matching TRBD1. The CDR3 has 14 residues. Trimming took 3 bases from V and 7 from J; bases not matched to a gene: 7. Germline CDR1 and CDR2: SEHNR and FQNEAQ (reference sequence). CDR3 coding DNA: TGTGCCAGCAGCTTGGGTGGACAGGGACTTGGCTACACCTTC. Translated, it gives CASSLGGQGLGYTF. Together with reference TRBV7-9 and TRBJ1-2, the CDR3 gives the full variable domain: DTGVSQNPRHKITKRGQNVTFRCDPISEHNRLYWYRQTLGQGPEFLTYFQNEAQLEKSRLLSDRFSAERPKGSFSTLEIQRTEQGDSAMYLCASSLGGQGLGYTFGSGTRLTVV.

This chain joins TRBV6-2 or TRBV6-3 and TRBJ2-2; perhaps TRBD1 as D (6 bases). Germline V CDR1 and CDR2: MNHEY, SVGEGT. Trimming stripped 7 bases from V and 4 bases from J, with 19 bases between. The CDR3 is 16 amino acids. The chain's CDR3 is CASTPTRRGITGELFF. Written as DNA, the CDR3 is TGTGCCAGCACCCCAACTCGCAGGGGCATCACCGGGGAGCTGTTTTTT.

This clone has just one count. The rearrangement uses TRBV1 and TRBJ2-2; TRBD2 was called by the table and not checked on the DNA. TRBV1 is reported as a pseudogene. The CDR3 extends over 18 amino acids. The CDR3 DNA is TGCACCAGCAGCCAAGTGGTCGGATGGACTTCGAACACCGGGGAGCTGTTTTTT. Translated: CTSSQVVGWTSNTGELFF.

This chain joins TRBV28 and TRBJ2-7; 9 nucleotides match TRBD1. This CDR3 contains 13 residues. Germline V CDR1 and CDR2: MDHEN, SYDVKM. Germline trimming cut 5 bases from V and 2 bases from J; bases unmatched to any gene: 1. Here the CDR3 reads CASSTGGPYEQYF. For the CDR3, the DNA is TGTGCCAGCAGTACAGGGGGCCCCTACGAGCAGTACTTC.

V and J are TRBV18 and TRBJ2-4; weak D call: TRBD1 (5 bases). The CDR3 loop spans 12 amino acids. The germline CDR1 and CDR2 sequences are KGHSH and LQKENI. Trimming shortened V by 2 bases and J by 8 bases, and 7 bases separated the two germline ends. The CDR3 DNA reads TGTGCCAGCTCACCAGGGGCAGACATTCAGTACTTC. Its translation: CASSPGADIQYF.

The chain has TRBV7-2 and TRBJ1-2; TRBD1 agrees at 10 bases. The germline CDR1 and CDR2 sequences are SGHTA and FQGNSA. V dropped 6 bases and J dropped 4; count of bases not matched to a gene: 5. This CDR3 is 14 amino acids long. The CDR3 sequence: CASRLGTGAYGYTF. The CDR3 nucleotides read TGTGCCAGCAGGCTTGGGACAGGGGCCTATGGCTACACCTTC. The full variable domain, in which reference TRBV7-2 and TRBJ1-2 provide the parts outside the CDR3, is GAGVSQSPSNKVTEKGKDVELRCDPISGHTALYWYRQSLGQGLEFLIYFQGNSAPDKSGLPSDRFSAERTGGSVSTLTIQRTQQEDSAVYLCASRLGTGAYGYTFGSGTRLTVV.

The J gene is TRBJ2-1, the V gene TRBV19; D is undetermined. The V gene's germline CDR1 is LNHDA and CDR2 SQIVND (reference sequence). This CDR3 region has 13 residues. V gave up 1 base and J gave up 6 bases, with 7 bases separating them. CDR3 coding DNA: TGTGCCAGTAGTATAGGTCTAGTCAATGAGCAGTTCTTC. Translated, it gives CASSIGLVNEQFF.

V and J are TRBV28 and TRBJ2-1, with TRBD2 identical over 7 bases. After removal of 3 bases from V and 10 bases from J, the junction contained 9 bases not matched to a gene. CDR1 is MDHEN and CDR2 is SYDVKM in the germline V gene. The length of the CDR3 is 14 residues. CDR3 DNA: TGTGCCAGCAGTTTTGGTGGACTAGTCTTCGAGCAGTTCTTC. Translating gives CASSFGGLVFEQFF.

This chain uses TRBV20-1 with TRBJ2-1, with 8 nucleotides matching TRBD2. With 3 bases clipped from V and 4 bases from J, the junction kept 8 bases outside the gene matches. Germline V gene data show CDR1 as DFQATT and CDR2 as SNEGSKA (reference sequence). This CDR3 comprises 15 residues. The CDR3 coding sequence is TGCAGTGCTAGTCTGGGGACTAGGATATACAATGAGCAGTTCTTC. Protein sequence: CSASLGTRIYNEQFF.

The chain couples TRBV12-3 or TRBV12-4 to TRBJ2-7; TRBD2 is a possible D gene (5 bases). CDR3 size: 13 residues. V lost 6 bases, J lost 2 bases, and 11 bases lay in between. This chain's CDR3 is CASRGTGTYEQYF. The CDR3 DNA reads as TGTGCCAGCAGGGGAACCGGGACCTACGAGCAGTACTTC.